Sequencing of this T cell receptor (beta chain) was carried out in a study of radiotherapy plus CTLA-4 blockade in lung cancer. Across the whole study: Overall, roughly 17% of patients showed an objective response, while approximately 30% attained disease control.

Only in-frame clones appear in the TCRdb table, and some are missing; sequencing was by immunoSEQ multiplex PCR. The sample holds roughly 90,000 clones, more than 60% seen once. V gave up 7 bases and J gave up 10 bases, with 16 bases separating them. Germline V gene data show CDR1 as SGHTA and CDR2 as FQGTGA. This CDR3 is built from 12 residues. The TCR was taken from a human donor with non-small cell lung cancer who had a partial response to radiotherapy plus ipilimumab. Some clones in this sample may be carry-over from other donors' samples. Sequences were derived from peripheral blood, sampled from a patient treated with radiotherapy plus ipilimumab. V and J are TRBV7-3 and TRBJ1-1, with TRBD1 as a possible D gene (5 bases). The CDR3 sequence: CASTRDSFRAFF. The CDR3 DNA reads as TGTGCCAGCACCCGAGACAGTTTCCGAGCTTTCTTT.